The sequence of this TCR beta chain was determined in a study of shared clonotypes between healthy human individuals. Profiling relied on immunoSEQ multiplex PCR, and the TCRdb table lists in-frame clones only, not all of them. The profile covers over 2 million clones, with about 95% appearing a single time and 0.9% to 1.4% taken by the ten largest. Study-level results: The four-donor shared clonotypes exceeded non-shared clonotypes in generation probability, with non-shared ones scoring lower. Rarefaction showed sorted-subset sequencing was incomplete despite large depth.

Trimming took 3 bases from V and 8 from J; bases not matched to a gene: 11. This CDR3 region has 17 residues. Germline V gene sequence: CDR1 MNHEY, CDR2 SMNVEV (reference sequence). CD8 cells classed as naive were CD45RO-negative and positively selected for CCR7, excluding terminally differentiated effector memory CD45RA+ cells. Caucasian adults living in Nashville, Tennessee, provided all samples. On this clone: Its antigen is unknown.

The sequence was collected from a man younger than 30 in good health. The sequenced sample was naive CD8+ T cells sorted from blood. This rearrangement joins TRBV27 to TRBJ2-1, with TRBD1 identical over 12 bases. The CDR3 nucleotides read TGTGCCAGCAGTTTCCCCCGGGGGGGACAGGGGGCCTATGAGCAGTTCTTC. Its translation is CASSFPRGGQGAYEQFF.